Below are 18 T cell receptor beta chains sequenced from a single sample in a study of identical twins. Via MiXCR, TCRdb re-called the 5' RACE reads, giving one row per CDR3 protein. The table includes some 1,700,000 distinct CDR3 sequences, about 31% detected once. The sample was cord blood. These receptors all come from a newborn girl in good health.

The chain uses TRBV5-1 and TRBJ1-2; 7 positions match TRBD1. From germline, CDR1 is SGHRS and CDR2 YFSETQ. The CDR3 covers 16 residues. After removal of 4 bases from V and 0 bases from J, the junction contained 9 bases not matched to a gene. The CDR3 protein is CASSRFRQGTNYGYTF. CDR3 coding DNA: TGCGCCAGCAGCCGTTTCAGACAGGGTACTAACTATGGCTACACCTTC.

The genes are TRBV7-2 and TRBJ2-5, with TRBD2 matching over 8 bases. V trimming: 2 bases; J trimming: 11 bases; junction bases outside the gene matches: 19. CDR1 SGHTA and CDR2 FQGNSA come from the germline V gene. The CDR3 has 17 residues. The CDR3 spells CASSLRFQAGGDNEQYF. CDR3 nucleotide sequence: TGTGCCAGCAGCTTAAGATTTCAGGCGGGGGGTGACAATGAGCAGTACTTC. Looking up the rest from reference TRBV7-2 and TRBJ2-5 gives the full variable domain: GAGVSQSPSNKVTEKGKDVELRCDPISGHTALYWYRQSLGQGLEFLIYFQGNSAPDKSGLPSDRFSAERTGGSVSTLTIQRTQQEDSAVYLCASSLRFQAGGDNEQYFGPGTRLLVL.

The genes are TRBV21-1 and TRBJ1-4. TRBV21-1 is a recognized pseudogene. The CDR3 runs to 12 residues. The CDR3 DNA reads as TGTGCCAGCAGCTCCTCGGACTACCACCTGTTTTTT. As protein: CASSSSDYHLFF.

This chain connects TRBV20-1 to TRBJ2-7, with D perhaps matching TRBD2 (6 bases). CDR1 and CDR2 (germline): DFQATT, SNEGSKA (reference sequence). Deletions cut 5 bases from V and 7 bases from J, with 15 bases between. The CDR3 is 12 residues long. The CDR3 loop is CSAGLIPGEQYF. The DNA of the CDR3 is TGCAGTGCTGGACTAATTCCTGGGGAGCAGTACTTC.

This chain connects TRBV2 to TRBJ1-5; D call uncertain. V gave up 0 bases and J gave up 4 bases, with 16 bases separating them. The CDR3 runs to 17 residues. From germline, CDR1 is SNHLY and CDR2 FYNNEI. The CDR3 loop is CASSEAIEETPNQPQHF. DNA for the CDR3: TGTGCCAGCAGTGAAGCGATCGAGGAGACACCAAATCAGCCCCAGCATTTT.

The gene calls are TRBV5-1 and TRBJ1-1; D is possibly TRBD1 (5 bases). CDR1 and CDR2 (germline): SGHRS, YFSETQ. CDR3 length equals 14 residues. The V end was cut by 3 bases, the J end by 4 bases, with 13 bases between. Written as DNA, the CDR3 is TGCGCCAGCAGCTCGCGGGACCGATTCACTGAAGCTTTCTTT. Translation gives CASSSRDRFTEAFF.

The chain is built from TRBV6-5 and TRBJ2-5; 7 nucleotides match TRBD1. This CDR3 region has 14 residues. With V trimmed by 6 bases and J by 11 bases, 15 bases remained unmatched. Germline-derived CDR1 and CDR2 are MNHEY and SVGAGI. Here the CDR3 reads CASRYRGLYNEQYF. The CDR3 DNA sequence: TGTGCCAGCAGGTACAGGGGCCTATACAATGAGCAGTACTTC.

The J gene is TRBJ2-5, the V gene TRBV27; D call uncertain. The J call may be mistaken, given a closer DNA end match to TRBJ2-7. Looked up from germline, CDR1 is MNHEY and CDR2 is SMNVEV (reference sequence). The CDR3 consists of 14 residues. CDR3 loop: CASSLTILAHEQYF. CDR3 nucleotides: TGTGCCAGCAGTTTAACTATTTTAGCCCACGAGCAGTACTTC.

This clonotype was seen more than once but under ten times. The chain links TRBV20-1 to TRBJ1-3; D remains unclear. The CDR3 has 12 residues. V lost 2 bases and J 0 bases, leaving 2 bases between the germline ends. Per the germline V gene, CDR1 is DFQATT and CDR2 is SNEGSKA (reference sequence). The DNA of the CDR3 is TGCAGTGCTAGAAACTCTGGAAACACCATATATTTT. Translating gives CSARNSGNTIYF.

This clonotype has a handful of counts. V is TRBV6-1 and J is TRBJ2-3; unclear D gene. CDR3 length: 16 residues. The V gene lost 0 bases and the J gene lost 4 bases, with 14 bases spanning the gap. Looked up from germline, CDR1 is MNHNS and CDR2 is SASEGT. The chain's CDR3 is CASSEASTIGADTQYF. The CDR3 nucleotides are TGTGCCAGCAGTGAAGCTTCTACTATCGGAGCAGATACGCAGTATTTT.

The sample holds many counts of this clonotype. CDR3 sequence reads: CASSLLGPSYNEQFF. The CDR3 DNA reads as TGTGCCAGCAGCCTACTAGGGCCCTCCTACAATGAGCAGTTCTTC. V is TRBV27 and J is TRBJ2-1; weak D call: TRBD2 (5 bases). Trimming left V 6 bases short and J 0 bases short, with 12 bases between. CDR1 and CDR2 from the germline V gene are MNHEY and SMNVEV (reference sequence). CDR3 length: 15 residues.

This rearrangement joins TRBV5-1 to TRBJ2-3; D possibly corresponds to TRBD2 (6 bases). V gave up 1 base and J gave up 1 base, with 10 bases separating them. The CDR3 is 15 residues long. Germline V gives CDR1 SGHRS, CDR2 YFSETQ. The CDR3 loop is CASSLWTTGTDTQYF. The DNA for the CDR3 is TGCGCCAGCAGCTTGTGGACTACGGGCACAGATACGCAGTATTTT.

The DNA of the CDR3 is TGTGCCAGCAGCCCCTCCGACAGATCTAGCACAGATACGCAGTATTTT. It encodes CASSPSDRSSTDTQYF. This rearrangement joins TRBV5-5 to TRBJ2-3; perhaps TRBD1 as D (5 bases). Looked up from germline, CDR1 is SGHKS and CDR2 is YYEKEE (reference sequence). The CDR3 is made up of 16 amino acids. Between the trimmed V and J ends, which lost 4 bases and 0 bases, there was a span of 15 bases.

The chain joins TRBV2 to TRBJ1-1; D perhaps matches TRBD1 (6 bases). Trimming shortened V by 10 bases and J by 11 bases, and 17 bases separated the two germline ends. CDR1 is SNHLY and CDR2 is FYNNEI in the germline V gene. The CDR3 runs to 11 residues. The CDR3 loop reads CATLTQGEAFF. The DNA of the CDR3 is TGTGCCACCCTTACACAGGGTGAGGCTTTCTTT. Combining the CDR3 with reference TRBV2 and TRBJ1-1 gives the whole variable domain EPEVTQTPSHQVTQMGQEVILRCVPISNHLYFYWYRQILGQKVEFLVSFYNNEISEKSEIFDDQFSVERPDGSNFTLKIRSTKLEDSAMYFCATLTQGEAFFGQGTRLTVV.

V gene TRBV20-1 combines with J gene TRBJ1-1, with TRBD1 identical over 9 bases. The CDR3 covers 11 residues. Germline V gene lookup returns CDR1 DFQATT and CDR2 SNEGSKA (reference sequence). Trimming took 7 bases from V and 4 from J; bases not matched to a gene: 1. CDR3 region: CSEDRGTEAFF. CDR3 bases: TGCAGTGAGGACAGGGGCACTGAAGCTTTCTTT.

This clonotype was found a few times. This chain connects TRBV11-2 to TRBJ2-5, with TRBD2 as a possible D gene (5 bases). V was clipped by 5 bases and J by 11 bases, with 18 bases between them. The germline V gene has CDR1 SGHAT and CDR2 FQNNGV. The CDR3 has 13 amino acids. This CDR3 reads CASSPLVYNEQYF. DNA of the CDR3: TGTGCCAGCAGCCCACTAGTCTACAATGAGCAGTACTTC.

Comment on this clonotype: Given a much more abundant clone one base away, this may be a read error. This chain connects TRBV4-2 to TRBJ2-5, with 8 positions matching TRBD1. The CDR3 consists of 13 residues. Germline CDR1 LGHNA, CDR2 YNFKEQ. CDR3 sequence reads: CACSQGQGETQYF. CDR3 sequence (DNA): TGTGCCTGCAGCCAAGGACAGGGAGAGACCCAGTACTTC.

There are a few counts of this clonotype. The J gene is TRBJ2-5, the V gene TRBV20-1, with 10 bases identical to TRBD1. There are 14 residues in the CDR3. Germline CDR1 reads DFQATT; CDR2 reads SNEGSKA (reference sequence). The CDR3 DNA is TGCAGACCAGTCCGGGACAGGGGATCATGGGAGCAGTACTTC. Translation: CRPVRDRGSWEQYF.